This T cell receptor (beta chain) was captured by sequencing in a study of T cell responses to AZD1222 COVID-19 vaccine. The length of the CDR3 is 14 residues. V was pared by 5 bases and J by 6 bases, with 16 bases between. Germline CDR1 reads MNHEY; CDR2 reads SMNVEV (reference sequence). Generated by immunoSEQ multiplex PCR, the TCRdb table keeps only in-frame clones and is missing some. The table shows about 27,000 clones, with about 92% occurring only once. Study findings and constraints: With two AZD1222 doses given, Spike-specific TCR breadth and depth both rose. A reported finding is that nearly half of spike-specific TCRs target unmutated variant regions. Across spike, vaccine-associated CD4 TCRs were found, dominant at 160-218 and 743-854. Females made up more of the donors, who were largely white British, and clonal diversity may have come out too low.

This clone was detected once. The antigen is undetermined. This TCR was recovered from an adult who received the AZD1222 COVID-19 vaccine. Material: peripheral blood, obtained 28 days after the second AZD1222 dose. This rearrangement joins TRBV27 to TRBJ1-1, with D maybe TRBD1 (5 bases). The CDR3 protein is CASSTRQQVAEAFF. The CDR3 DNA follows: TGTGCCAGCAGTACGCGACAACAGGTCGCTGAAGCTTTCTTT.